Here is one TCR beta chain with its context. Germline V lookup: CDR1 MNHNS, CDR2 SASEGT. This CDR3 has 15 residues. The ends lost 3 bases at V and 7 bases at J; junction bases unmatched: 7. This entry comes from a study of shared clonotypes between healthy human individuals. The table came from immunoSEQ multiplex PCR; TCRdb's copy has only in-frame clones and leaves some out. The sample has more than 450,000 clones; about four fifths are singletons. This receptor was identified in a woman between 35 and 50 years old in good health. Some clones in this sample may be carry-over from other donors' samples. The sequencing sample was made of PBMCs. This rearrangement joins TRBV6-1 to TRBJ2-7; 12 bases fit TRBD1. CDR3 protein: CASSELGQGAREQYF. The DNA of the CDR3 is TGTGCCAGCAGTGAGTTGGGACAGGGGGCGAGGGAGCAGTACTTC.